This T cell receptor (beta chain) was recovered during a study of blood T cell repertoires in COVID-19 (dated by TCRdb to the early 2020s). About the full investigation: Samples covering the acute and convalescent phases of COVID-19 were provided by collaborators in the United States, Italy and Spain. The prospective study material was composed of cDNA or gDNA derived from T cells, B-cell-depleted T cells, or PBMCs. Deeply sampled blood TCRbeta repertoires from subjects exposed to, actively infected with, or recovered from COVID-19 were included in the dataset. The repertoires were made available in a free public database intended to serve as a resource for research on the immune response to SARS-CoV-2. Samples were obtained from the ongoing ImmuneRACE study (first 160 participants) and from 1,200 or so subjects provided by 6 global collaborators. Sample metadata almost always included a de-identified subject ID, COVID-19 status, age in years and sex. HLA class I and class II types, where available, came from metadata supplied by the sample provider rather than from assay-based typing.

TCRbeta CDR3 regions were amplified from genomic DNA by means of the immunoSEQ Assay, a bias-controlled multiplex PCR. Turning to the authors' computational methods: The number of nucleated cells in each sample was estimated by amplification of reference gene primers within the assay. Sequence reads were collapsed and filtered to measure the absolute abundance of every unique TCRbeta CDR3 rearrangement. For each sample, productive Simpson clonality was calculated as the square root of Simpson's diversity index across productive rearrangements. TCRdb mirrors the immuneACCESS table, restricted to in-frame sequences. Some clones are absent from its copies; in checked studies, under half trace to an unresolved V gene, and the reason for the others is unknown. Clone size and the V and J calls come from that table; the DNA yielded D and trimming. In this sample the table shows about 100,000 clones, 80% of which occur a single time. The ten largest clones add up to less than 20% of the sample.

The collaborating institutions used their own protocols to collect whole blood in K2EDTA tubes. For TCRbeta analysis, collaborators shipped samples as frozen whole blood, isolated PBMCs, or DNA extracted from either of those sample types. The germline V gene (reference sequence) yields SSHAT for CDR1 and FNYEAQ for CDR2. From the cysteine up to the phenylalanine, the CDR3 has a length of 15 residues. Left in the record is the CDR3 DNA by itself, 45 bases read in frame from the first base. V lost 5 bases and J lost 1 base, and the count of bases not matched to a germline gene is 5. General study outcomes and caveats: How much clinical and demographic metadata was included differed by source and by participant, and the metadata was provided uncurated.

Worth noting for this clone: This receptor's antigen is unknown. Per-nucleotide qualities are absent, and no much larger clonotype sits a single base away.

The chain employs TRBV7-7 and TRBJ1-1, and 9 bases in between align with TRBD1. The TCR was taken from a human donor in a cohort sampled during active COVID-19. The sample consisted of peripheral blood. CDR3 loop: CASSPPGQGNTEAFF. The DNA sequence is given as TGTGCCAGCAGCCCACCGGGACAGGGGAACACTGAAGCTTTCTTT.